The next 29 T cell receptor beta chains were all read from a single sample in a study of T-cell reconstitution after alpha-beta-depleted transplantation in children. Unique molecular identifiers were used in preparing the TCRbeta library. MiXCR, run by TCRdb on the PCR reads, gives a single entry per CDR3 protein. The data hold about 540,000 distinct CDR3 sequences, with around 19% observed a single time. The source material was PBMCs from the stem cell graft donor, sampled from the stem cell graft. The receptors come from a human donor who donated a stem cell graft to a child with acute lymphoblastic leukemia.

This chain joins TRBV27 and TRBJ2-2; D tentatively fits TRBD1 or TRBD2 (5 bases each). The V gene's germline CDR1 is MNHEY and CDR2 SMNVEV (reference sequence). The V end was cut by 11 bases, the J end by 5 bases, with 15 bases between. The CDR3 contains 13 residues. The CDR3 DNA sequence: TGTGCCGCCCGTGGGACGGGAACCGGGGAGCTGTTTTTT. Encoded protein: CAARGTGTGELFF.

This chain joins TRBV7-9 and TRBJ2-7, with 7 bases lining up with TRBD1. Trimming took 5 bases from V and 4 from J; bases not matched to a gene: 8. Germline loops: CDR1 SEHNR, CDR2 FQNEAQ (reference sequence). CDR3 length: 14 residues. CDR3 amino acids: CASSIGTAFYEQYF. Written as DNA, the CDR3 is TGTGCCAGCAGCATCGGGACAGCTTTTTACGAGCAGTACTTC.

The CDR3 region has the DNA TGCGCCAGCCAACTCAGGGGAACCGGGGCACAGTACTTC. It encodes CASQLRGTGAQYF. V and J are TRBV5-1 and TRBJ2-7; tentatively, D is TRBD1 (6 bases). Between the trimmed V and J ends, which lost 7 bases and 10 bases, there was a span of 21 bases. The length of the CDR3 is 13 residues. Germline assignment: CDR1 SGHRS and CDR2 YFSETQ.

The rearrangement uses TRBV12-3 or TRBV12-4 and TRBJ1-1; 8 bases map to TRBD1. There are 16 residues in the CDR3. V shed 1 base, J shed 3 bases, and the junction held 7 bases outside the gene matches. The CDR3 DNA follows: TGTGCCAGCAGTTTAGGCAGGGGGCAGCTGGACACTGAAGCTTTCTTT. It codes for CASSLGRGQLDTEAFF.

This clonotype was recorded a few times. This chain connects TRBV25-1 to TRBJ2-1; 9 bases map to TRBD2. From germline, CDR1 is MGHDK and CDR2 SYGVNS. The V gene end was trimmed by 2 bases and the J gene end by 5 bases; junction bases not matched to a gene: 4. The CDR3 has 15 residues. The CDR3 reads CASSEVAGVDNEQFF. Here the CDR3 DNA reads TGTGCCAGCAGTGAAGTAGCGGGGGTCGACAATGAGCAGTTCTTC.

This sequence joins TRBV6-5 and TRBJ2-1; 9 nucleotides align to TRBD1. Unmatched junction bases numbered 7, after V lost 2 bases and J lost 8 bases. The CDR3 loop spans 15 amino acids. CDR1 and CDR2 from the germline V gene are MNHEY and SVGAGI. In DNA form, the CDR3 reads TGTGCCAGCAGTTACGAGGGACAGGGAAGCGATGAGCAGTTCTTC. Translated, it gives CASSYEGQGSDEQFF.

The gene calls are TRBV6-6 and TRBJ2-2; D call uncertain. This CDR3 spans 12 amino acids. Trimming took 3 bases from V and 6 from J, leaving 5 bases between them. Per the germline V gene, CDR1 is MNHNY and CDR2 is SVGAGI (reference sequence). CDR3 DNA: TGTGCCAGCAGTTATGCGGCCGGGGAGCTGTTTTTT. This translates into CASSYAAGELFF.

With respect to this clonotype: This may arise from a read error, as a much more abundant clone is one base away. The V and J genes are TRBV29-1 and TRBJ2-7, with D perhaps matching TRBD1 (5 bases). Germline V CDR1 and CDR2: SQVTM, ANQGSEA. The CDR3 extends over 13 amino acids. The CDR3 coding sequence is TGCAGCGTTGGACAGCCGTCGACCTACGAGCACTACTTC. It specifies CSVGQPSTYEHYF.

This clonotype was detected only a few times. This sequence joins TRBV29-1 and TRBJ1-1; D not resolved. Trimming took off 4 bases at V and 2 bases at J, with 11 bases between the two ends. The CDR3 runs to 13 residues. CDR1 is SQVTM and CDR2 is ANQGSEA in the germline V gene. CDR3: CSVVPGLNTEAFF. CDR3 sequence (DNA): TGCAGCGTTGTTCCCGGCTTAAACACTGAAGCTTTCTTT.

This clonotype occurred a few times. The rearrangement uses TRBV6-5 and TRBJ2-3, with 7 bases aligning to TRBD1. Unmatched junction bases numbered 10, after V lost 0 bases and J lost 4 bases. CDR1 MNHEY and CDR2 SVGAGI come from the germline V gene. The CDR3 extends over 17 amino acids. CDR3 amino acids: CASSYSSYRGAADTQYF. CDR3 in DNA: TGTGCCAGCAGTTACTCGAGTTACAGGGGCGCAGCAGATACGCAGTATTTT.

This clonotype was counted a few times. CDR3 DNA: TGTGCCAGCAGCCTTGGACGGAGCGGGAGGCAGGAAGAGACCCAGTACTTC. Protein sequence: CASSLGRSGRQEETQYF. The chain couples TRBV3-1 to TRBJ2-5; 9 bases match TRBD2. With 4 bases clipped from V and 3 bases from J, the junction kept 12 bases outside the gene matches. The CDR3 consists of 17 residues. Germline V CDR1 and CDR2: LGHDT, YNNKEL (reference sequence).

This clonotype was picked up a small number of times. The chain combines TRBV20-1 with TRBJ1-1, with a weak D call TRBD1 (5 bases). The CDR3 runs 15 residues. Trimming cost V 1 base and J 0 bases, with 12 bases left between them. CDR1 DFQATT and CDR2 SNEGSKA come from the germline V gene (reference sequence). CDR3: CSARGGLTVNTEAFF. The DNA of the CDR3 is TGCAGTGCTAGAGGTGGGTTGACAGTGAACACTGAAGCTTTCTTT.

This clonotype was observed a handful of times. The chain carries TRBV20-1 and TRBJ2-1; TRBD2 agrees at 10 bases. From germline, CDR1 is DFQATT and CDR2 SNEGSKA (reference sequence). The ends lost 1 base at V and 7 bases at J; junction bases unmatched: 7. This CDR3 region has 15 residues. CDR3 loop: CSARVPSGSINEQFF. The CDR3 bases are TGCAGTGCTAGAGTGCCTAGCGGGAGTATTAATGAGCAGTTCTTC.

This clonotype was found a few times. The chain recombines TRBV10-2 with TRBJ2-3, with 9 bases lining up with TRBD2. Germline CDR1 WSHSY, CDR2 SAAADI. The CDR3 contains 16 residues. Unmatched junction bases numbered 5, after V lost 4 bases and J lost 0 bases. In nucleotides, the CDR3 is TGCGCCAGCAGTGGGCCTACTAGCGGGAGCACAGATACGCAGTATTTT. The encoded protein is CASSGPTSGSTDTQYF.

There are a few counts of this clonotype. The chain employs TRBV5-1 and TRBJ2-5; 10 positions match TRBD2. The CDR3 has 14 residues. The V segment lost 0 bases and the J segment 4 bases; nucleotides outside the gene matches: 0. Germline V gene data show CDR1 as SGHRS and CDR2 as YFSETQ. This chain's CDR3 is CASSLASGRETQYF. DNA for the CDR3: TGCGCCAGCAGCTTGGCTAGCGGGAGAGAGACCCAGTACTTC. Together with reference TRBV5-1 and TRBJ2-5, the CDR3 gives the full variable domain: KAGVTQTPRYLIKTRGQQVTLSCSPISGHRSVSWYQQTPGQGLQFLFEYFSETQRNKGNFPGRFSGRQFSNSRSEMNVSTLELGDSALYLCASSLASGRETQYFGPGTRLLVL.

The rearrangement joins TRBV10-3 to TRBJ1-1; 10 bases are a match to TRBD1. The CDR3 extends over 17 amino acids. V lost 5 bases, J lost 4 bases, and 13 bases stayed unmatched. Germline assignment: CDR1 ENHRY and CDR2 SYGVKD. CDR3 sequence: CAISPGTGAAGGTEAFF. CDR3 bases: TGTGCCATCAGTCCCGGGACAGGGGCCGCCGGGGGCACTGAAGCTTTCTTT.

V and J are TRBV5-1 and TRBJ2-5, with TRBD1 matching 7 bases. CDR1 and CDR2 (germline): SGHRS, YFSETQ. Trimming at V came to 0 bases and at J to 5 bases, leaving 4 bases not matched to a gene. CDR3 length: 14 amino acids. CDR3 DNA: TGCGCCAGCAGCTTGGAAGGGGGCCTGGAGACCCAGTACTTC. Amino acid sequence: CASSLEGGLETQYF.

This clonotype was observed a few times. The chain links TRBV2 to TRBJ2-3; D call uncertain. Germline values: CDR1 SNHLY, CDR2 FYNNEI. The V and J ends lost 7 bases and 6 bases respectively, with 8 bases between them. This CDR3 contains 11 residues. This CDR3 is CASKTEDTQYF. For the CDR3, the DNA is TGTGCCAGCAAGACGGAGGATACGCAGTATTTT. The full variable domain, rest sourced from reference TRBV2 and TRBJ2-3, is EPEVTQTPSHQVTQMGQEVILRCVPISNHLYFYWYRQILGQKVEFLVSFYNNEISEKSEIFDDQFSVERPDGSNFTLKIRSTKLEDSAMYFCASKTEDTQYFGPGTRLTVL.

The chain recombines TRBV6-1 with TRBJ2-7; D unresolved. Germline values: CDR1 MNHNS, CDR2 SASEGT. The CDR3 runs 14 residues. V gave up 7 bases and J gave up 6 bases, with 19 bases separating them. CDR3 DNA sequence: TGTGCCAGCACCGTAGGGTGGCAGGCCGGCGAGCAGTACTTC. Translation gives CASTVGWQAGEQYF.

V gene TRBV27 combines with J gene TRBJ2-1; the D is unclear. V lost 2 bases and J lost 8, with 10 bases in between. The germline gives CDR1 MNHEY, CDR2 SMNVEV (reference sequence). The length of the CDR3 is 13 residues. This chain's CDR3 is CASSLDPADEQFF. The CDR3 bases are TGTGCCAGCAGTTTAGATCCGGCCGATGAGCAGTTCTTC.

This clonotype was detected only a few times. This rearrangement joins TRBV6-1 to TRBJ2-7; D possibly corresponds to TRBD1 (6 bases). Trimming shortened V by 5 bases and J by 0 bases, and 11 bases separated the two germline ends. The V gene's germline CDR1 is MNHNS and CDR2 SASEGT. The length of the CDR3 is 14 residues. CDR3 sequence: CASSRDTSSYEQYF. The CDR3 DNA is TGTGCCAGCAGTCGGGACACCTCCTCCTACGAGCAGTACTTC.

The chain is built from TRBV27 and TRBJ1-1, with 10 bases that match TRBD1. With 2 bases clipped from V and 5 bases from J, the junction kept 11 bases outside the gene matches. Looked up from germline, CDR1 is MNHEY and CDR2 is SMNVEV (reference sequence). The CDR3 consists of 17 residues. The CDR3 sequence is CASSLIGFGTGVTEAFF. The DNA of the CDR3 is TGTGCCAGCAGTTTAATTGGCTTCGGGACAGGGGTAACTGAAGCTTTCTTT.

This clonotype was observed a few times. This rearrangement joins TRBV27 to TRBJ2-3; 11 bases agree with TRBD2. With 8 bases clipped from V and 3 bases from J, the junction kept 10 bases outside the gene matches. Germline CDR1 MNHEY, CDR2 SMNVEV (reference sequence). This CDR3 is built from 16 residues. The chain's CDR3 is CASSNFLAGGTDTQYF. In DNA form, the CDR3 reads TGTGCCAGCTCCAATTTTTTAGCGGGAGGGACAGATACGCAGTATTTT.

This clonotype occurred many times. CDR3 in amino acids: CASSFGAEQFF. The CDR3 coding sequence is TGTGCCAGCAGCTTTGGAGCGGAGCAGTTCTTC. The rearrangement links TRBV11-2 to TRBJ2-1, with D uncertain. CDR1 is SGHAT and CDR2 is FQNNGV in the germline V gene. The CDR3 is 11 amino acids. V was pared by 3 bases and J by 10 bases, with 7 bases between.

CDR3 region: CASKRGQGGHEQYF. DNA of the CDR3: TGTGCCAGCAAAAGGGGACAGGGAGGGCACGAGCAGTACTTC. The chain couples TRBV6-1 to TRBJ2-7; 9 nucleotides agree with TRBD1. The CDR3 has 14 residues. The V gene end was trimmed by 7 bases and the J gene end by 5 bases; junction bases not matched to a gene: 9. Germline V gene lookup returns CDR1 MNHNS and CDR2 SASEGT.

This clonotype was picked up a small number of times. The rearrangement links TRBV6-5 to TRBJ1-2; 7 bases match TRBD1. The CDR3 consists of 14 residues. Germline V lookup: CDR1 MNHEY, CDR2 SVGAGI. The V gene end was trimmed by 2 bases and the J gene end by 4 bases; junction bases not matched to a gene: 4. The CDR3 nucleotides read TGTGCCAGCAGTTACCGGACAGGAGTCTATGGCTACACCTTC. It is translated as CASSYRTGVYGYTF.

This clonotype was seen more than once but under ten times. This chain connects TRBV2 to TRBJ2-7; D may be TRBD1 (7 bases). V lost 2 bases and J lost 2, with 10 bases in between. Germline assignment: CDR1 SNHLY and CDR2 FYNNEI. The CDR3 is 14 amino acids. CDR3 region: CASSEQGEAYEQYF. The CDR3 coding sequence is TGTGCCAGCAGTGAACAGGGGGAGGCCTACGAGCAGTACTTC.

V and J are TRBV5-1 and TRBJ2-3; 10 bases are a match to TRBD2. This CDR3 region has 15 residues. Germline V lookup: CDR1 SGHRS, CDR2 YFSETQ. V lost 2 bases to trimming and J lost 9 bases; unmatched junction nucleotides: 9. The DNA of the CDR3 is TGCGCCAGCAGCTTCACTAGCGGGATCGTAGCGACGCAGTATTTT. As protein: CASSFTSGIVATQYF.

J is TRBJ2-7 and V is TRBV7-9, with D perhaps TRBD2 (7 bases). V gave up 8 bases and J gave up 6 bases, with 17 bases separating them. CDR1 SEHNR and CDR2 FQNEAQ come from the germline V gene (reference sequence). The CDR3 covers 13 residues. The CDR3 DNA is TGTGCCAGCCGAGGGGGGGATAGGAGCGAGCAGTACTTC. Its translation: CASRGGDRSEQYF.